This T cell receptor beta chain was documented in a study of graft-versus-host responses after intestinal transplantation. Across the whole study: Recipients got multivisceral, liver-intestinal, or isolated intestinal transplants.

Study-wide results and limits: Recipient marrow contained GvH clones, some of which appeared first in ileum or blood. Declines in HvG clones occurring early post-transplant were associated with peak circulating GvH clone levels. The study found high graft-versus-host to host-versus-graft clonal ratios in allografts of patients with graft-donor T cell macrochimerism.

Assay used: immunoSEQ multiplex PCR; TCRdb lists only in-frame clones, some missing. Of nearly 110,000 clones in the sample, approximately 88% are singletons; the top ten hold roughly 0.71%. This CDR3 contains 14 residues. Germline CDR1 SGHAT, CDR2 FQDESV (reference sequence). Trimming removed 0 bases from V and 1 base from J, with 6 bases in between. As regards this clone: Its specificity is unknown.

The J gene is TRBJ2-5, the V gene TRBV11-1, with D hard to call. This clonotype originated in a human donor who was the organ donor for an intestinal transplant. This sample comprised unstimulated CD4+ T cells sorted from spleen or lymph node cells, obtained before transplant. The DNA of the CDR3 is TGTGCCAGCAGCTTAGCCACGACCCAAGAGACCCAGTACTTC. Translated, it gives CASSLATTQETQYF.